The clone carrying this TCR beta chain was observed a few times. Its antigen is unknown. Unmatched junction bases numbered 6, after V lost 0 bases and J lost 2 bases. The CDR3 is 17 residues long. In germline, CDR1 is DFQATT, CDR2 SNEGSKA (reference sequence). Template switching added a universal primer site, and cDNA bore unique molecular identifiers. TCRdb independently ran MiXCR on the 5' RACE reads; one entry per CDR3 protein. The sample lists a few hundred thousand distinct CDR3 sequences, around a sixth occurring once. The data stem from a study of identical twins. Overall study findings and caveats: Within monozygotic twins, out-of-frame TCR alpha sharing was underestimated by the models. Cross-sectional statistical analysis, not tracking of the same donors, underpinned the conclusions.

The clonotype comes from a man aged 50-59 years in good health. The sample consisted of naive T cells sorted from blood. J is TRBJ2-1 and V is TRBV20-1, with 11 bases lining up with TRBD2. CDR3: CSARDLLTSGTYNEQFF. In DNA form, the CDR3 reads TGCAGTGCTAGAGACCTACTGACTAGCGGGACCTACAATGAGCAGTTCTTC.